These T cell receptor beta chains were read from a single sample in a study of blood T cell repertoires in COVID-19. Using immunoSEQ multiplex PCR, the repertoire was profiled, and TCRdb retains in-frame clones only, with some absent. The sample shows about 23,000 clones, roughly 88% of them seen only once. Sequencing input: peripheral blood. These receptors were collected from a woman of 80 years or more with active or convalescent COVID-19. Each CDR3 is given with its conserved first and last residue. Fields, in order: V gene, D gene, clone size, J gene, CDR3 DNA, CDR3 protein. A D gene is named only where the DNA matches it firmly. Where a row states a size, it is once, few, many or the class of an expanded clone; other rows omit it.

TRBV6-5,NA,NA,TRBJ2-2,TGTGCCACCCGACAGGCGTTACCCGGGGAGCTGTTTTTT,CATRQALPGELFF
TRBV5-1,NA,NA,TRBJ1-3,TGCGCCAGCAGCACCGGACTGGCTGGAAACACCATATATTTT,CASSTGLAGNTIYF
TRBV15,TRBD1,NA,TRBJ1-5,TGTGCCACCAGCAGAGATACAGGGGATCAGCCCCAGCATTTT,CATSRDTGDQPQHF
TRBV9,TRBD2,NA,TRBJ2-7,TGTGCCAGCAGCGTAGGGAGCGGGACCCACGAGCAGTACTTC,CASSVGSGTHEQYF
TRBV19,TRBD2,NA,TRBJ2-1,TGTGCCAGTAGTATTAACCCATGGGGAGAGCTGGGACTAGCGGGAGATGGGAACAATGAGCAGTTCTTC,CASSINPWGELGLAGDGNNEQFF
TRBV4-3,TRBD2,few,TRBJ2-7,TGCGCCAGCAGCCAACGGAAGCGGGGGGTCTACGAGCAGTACTTC,CASSQRKRGVYEQYF
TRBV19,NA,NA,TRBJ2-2,TGTGCCAGTAGTTACGGTCCTAGGCCCGGGGAGCTGTTTTTT,CASSYGPRPGELFF
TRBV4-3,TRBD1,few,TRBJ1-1,TGCGCCAGCAGCCAAGATTATACAGGGGGCGTGAACACTGAAGCTTTCTTT,CASSQDYTGGVNTEAFF
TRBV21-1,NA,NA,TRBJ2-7,TGTGCCAGCGGGGACAGGGCCAAGAAACGGAGGGACGAGCAGTACTTC,CASGDRAKKRRDEQYF
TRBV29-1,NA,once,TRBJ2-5,TGCAGCCTCTCCCGGGCGGGCGAAGTACAAGAGACCCAGTACTTC,CSLSRAGEVQETQYF
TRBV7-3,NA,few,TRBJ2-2,TGTGCCAGCAGCTCCCTAGCCGGACAGGCGGGATACACCGGGGAGCTGTTTTTT,CASSSLAGQAGYTGELFF
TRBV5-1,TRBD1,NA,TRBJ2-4,TGCGCCAGCAGCTTGGGGGGACAGACAGTACGGGGCAAAAACATTCAGTACTTC,CASSLGGQTVRGKNIQYF
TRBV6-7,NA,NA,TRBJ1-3,TGTGCCAGGGAGGGGGGGGCCCACTCTGGAAACACCATATATTTT,CAREGGAHSGNTIYF
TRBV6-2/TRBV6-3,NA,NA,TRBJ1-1,TGTGCCAGCAGTTCCCCGCGGCCGAACACTGAAGCTTTCTTT,CASSSPRPNTEAFF
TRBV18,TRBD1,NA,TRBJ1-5,TGTGCCAGCGCAAGGGCAGGGGGCGCCGTCCAGCCCCAGCATTTT,CASARAGGAVQPQHF
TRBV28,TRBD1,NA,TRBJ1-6,TGTGCCAGCAGGCGACAGGGCTCCTATAATTCACCCCTCCACTTT,CASRRQGSYNSPLHF
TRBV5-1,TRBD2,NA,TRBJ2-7,TGCGCCAGCAGCTTGACTAGGGAGGGTCCCTACGAGCAGTACTTC,CASSLTREGPYEQYF
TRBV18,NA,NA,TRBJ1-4,TGTGCCAGCTCAACCCGAACCAGGCGCGATGAAAAACTGTTTTTT,CASSTRTRRDEKLFF
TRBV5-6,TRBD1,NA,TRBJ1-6,TGTGCCAGTGAAACCCCGGGACAGGGGGCCGGGTCCCTCCACTTT,CASETPGQGAGSLHF
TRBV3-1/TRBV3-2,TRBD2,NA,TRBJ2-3,TGTGCCAGCAGCCAAGCTAGCGGGGGCACAGATACGCAGTATTTT,CASSQASGGTDTQYF
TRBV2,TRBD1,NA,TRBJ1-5,TGTGCCAGCAGCCGGACAGGGGGCTGGAACCAGCCCCAGCATTTT,CASSRTGGWNQPQHF
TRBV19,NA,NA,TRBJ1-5,TGTGCCAGTCAACAAGACGGGGTTAGCAATCAGCCCCAGCATTTT,CASQQDGVSNQPQHF
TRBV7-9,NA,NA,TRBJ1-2,TGTGCCAGCAGCTTAGCGCTAGGGGTCGGCTACACCTTC,CASSLALGVGYTF
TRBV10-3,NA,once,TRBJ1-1,TGTGCCATCAGTGAGTCCGGGGGGGATGAGGGCACTGAAGCTTTCTTT,CAISESGGDEGTEAFF
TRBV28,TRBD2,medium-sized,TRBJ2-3,TGTGCCAGCAGTTTCCTCGGGAGGACCAGCACAGATACGCAGTATTTT,CASSFLGRTSTDTQYF
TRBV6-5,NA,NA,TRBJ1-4,TGTGCCAGCCAGTGGGGAGGGGAAAAACTGTTTTTT,CASQWGGEKLFF
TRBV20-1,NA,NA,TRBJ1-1,TGCAGTGCTAGTGTGGGAGGCACTGAAGCTTTCTTT,CSASVGGTEAFF
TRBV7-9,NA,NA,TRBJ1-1,TGTGCCAGCAGCTTGTCAGGGGTCGCTGAAGCTTTCTTT,CASSLSGVAEAFF
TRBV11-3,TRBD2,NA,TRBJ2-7,TGTGCCAGCAGCTGGACTAGCCTCGAGCAGTACTTC,CASSWTSLEQYF
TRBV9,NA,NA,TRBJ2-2,TGTGCCAGCAGCGTGGCCCCGACAGGGAACACCGGGGAGCTGTTTTTT,CASSVAPTGNTGELFF
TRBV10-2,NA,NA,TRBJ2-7,TGCGCCAGCAGTGATCCGAGCGACGAGCAGTACTTC,CASSDPSDEQYF
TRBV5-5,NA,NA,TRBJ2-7,TGTGCCAGCACCGACTACCTCCGGGATCCCCCCGACGAGCAGTACTTC,CASTDYLRDPPDEQYF
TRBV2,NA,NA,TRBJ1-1,TGTGCCAGCAGATTCGGATGGCAGGTTAACACTGAAGCTTTCTTT,CASRFGWQVNTEAFF
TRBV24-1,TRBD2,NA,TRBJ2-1,TGTGCCACCAGTTCGTATACTAGCGGGAGACTCAATGAGCAGTTCTTC,CATSSYTSGRLNEQFF
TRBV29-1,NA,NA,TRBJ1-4,TGCAGCGCCGCGACAACTAATGAAAAACTGTTTTTT,CSAATTNEKLFF
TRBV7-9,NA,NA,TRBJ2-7,TGTGCCAGCAGCTTAGCGGCATCCTCCTACGAGCAGTACTTC,CASSLAASSYEQYF
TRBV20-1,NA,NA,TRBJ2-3,TGCAGTGCTACTGAGCCGGGTAGCACAGATACGCAGTATTTT,CSATEPGSTDTQYF
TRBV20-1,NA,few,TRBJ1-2,TGCAGTGCTACACAGGGTGGGAGCTACACCTTC,CSATQGGSYTF
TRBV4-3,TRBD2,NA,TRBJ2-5,TGCGCCAGCAGCCAAGAGGCAATAGCGGGGGGGCGTTTGGAGACCCAGTACTTC,CASSQEAIAGGRLETQYF
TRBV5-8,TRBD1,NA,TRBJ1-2,TGTGCCAGCAGCTTGGGAGGCAGGGGGGCCTATGGCTACACCTTC,CASSLGGRGAYGYTF
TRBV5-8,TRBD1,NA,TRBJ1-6,TGTGCCAGCAGCTTGGTACCAGGGGGAGGTTCACCCCTCCACTTT,CASSLVPGGGSPLHF
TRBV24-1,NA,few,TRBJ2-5,TGTGCCACCAGTGATCAAGCGCTGGAGACCCAGTACTTC,CATSDQALETQYF
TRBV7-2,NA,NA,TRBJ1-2,TGTGCCAGCAGCTCCAGCGCACCGAACTATGGCTACACCTTC,CASSSSAPNYGYTF